One and the same sample provided the 32 T cell receptor beta chains below, sequenced in a study of neoadjuvant nivolumab and ipilimumab in lung cancer (dated by TCRdb to 2020 to 2022). Read against the paper, the sample's time point label means: at surgical resection after neoadjuvant nivolumab +/- ipilimumab. The library was obtained by the immunoSEQ multiplex PCR assay. Not all clones reach the TCRdb copy of this immuneACCESS table, which keeps in-frame sequences only. Checked studies attribute under half of the gap to unresolved V genes and leave the rest unexplained. The sample table shows tens of thousands of clones, and 90% are seen once. Around 5% of the sample goes to the ten largest clones. The sequences come from peripheral blood, collected after neoadjuvant nivolumab, alone or with ipilimumab, at or shortly before surgery. These receptors all come from an adult with non-small cell lung cancer.

This clone was picked up a small number of times. This chain joins TRBV30 and TRBJ1-3; no clear D. The V end was cut by 7 bases, the J end by 0 bases, with 16 bases between. Looked up from germline, CDR1 is GTSNPN and CDR2 is SVGIG (reference sequence). The CDR3 is 15 amino acids. CDR3 bases: TGTGCCTCCCAGACCCCCATCTCCTCTGGAAACACCATATATTTT. Translating gives CASQTPISSGNTIYF.

This chain connects TRBV5-1 to TRBJ1-1; tentatively, D is TRBD1 (5 bases). The germline CDR1 and CDR2 sequences are SGHRS and YFSETQ. V was shortened by 4 bases and J by 6 bases, with 19 bases between the two germline ends. The CDR3 is 15 residues long. Here the CDR3 reads CASSLGDREGAEAFF. The CDR3 nucleotides are TGCGCCAGCAGCCTGGGGGACCGCGAAGGCGCTGAAGCTTTCTTT.

CDR3 amino acids: CASGASKGRENEQYF. CDR3 bases: TGTGCCAGCGGGGCGTCGAAGGGCAGGGAAAACGAGCAGTACTTC. The V call is TRBV7-8, the J call TRBJ2-7, with TRBD1 as a possible D gene (5 bases). V gave up 8 bases and J gave up 5 bases, with 22 bases separating them. The CDR3 consists of 15 residues. Germline V gene lookup returns CDR1 SGHVS and CDR2 FQNEAQ. Drawing the rest from reference TRBV7-8 and TRBJ2-7, the complete variable domain is GAGVSQSPRYKVAKRGQDVALRCDPISGHVSLFWYQQALGQGPEFLTYFQNEAQLDKSGLPSDRFFAERPEGSVSTLKIQRTQQEDSAVYLCASGASKGRENEQYFGPGTRLTVT.

The chain carries TRBV18 and TRBJ1-2; D perhaps matches TRBD1 (5 bases). Deletions cut 4 bases from V and 4 bases from J, with 16 bases between. The CDR3 contains 15 residues. Per the germline V gene, CDR1 is KGHSH and CDR2 is LQKENI. The CDR3 nucleotides are TGTGCCAGCTCACAAGCTGGGGCCCCTACCTATGGCTACACCTTC. The encoded protein is CASSQAGAPTYGYTF.

The genes are TRBV10-2 and TRBJ2-1; D is possibly TRBD1 or TRBD2 (5 bases each). The germline V gene encodes CDR1 WSHSY and CDR2 SAAADI. The CDR3 spans 12 residues. V was shortened by 3 bases and J by 7 bases, with 7 bases between the two germline ends. This CDR3 reads CASSEGTNEQFF. The CDR3 DNA reads as TGCGCCAGCAGTGAAGGGACGAATGAGCAGTTCTTC.

The chain employs TRBV7-8 and TRBJ2-5; 11 nucleotides agree with TRBD2. The V segment lost 5 bases and the J segment 3 bases; nucleotides outside the gene matches: 11. CDR3 length: 17 residues. Per the germline V gene, CDR1 is SGHVS and CDR2 is FQNEAQ. CDR3 DNA sequence: TGTGCCAGCAGCGAATACCTAGCGGGGGGACTTGAAGAGACCCAGTACTTC. Its protein is CASSEYLAGGLEETQYF.

This chain connects TRBV5-1 to TRBJ2-5; 7 nucleotides match TRBD1. Germline V gene lookup returns CDR1 SGHRS and CDR2 YFSETQ. V shed 4 bases, J shed 5 bases, and the junction held 5 bases outside the gene matches. The CDR3 covers 13 residues. The CDR3, as DNA: TGCGCCAGCAGCCCATTGACAGGGGAGACCCAGTACTTC. It yields the protein CASSPLTGETQYF.

J is TRBJ1-4 and V is TRBV5-1; D not resolved. This CDR3 has 16 residues. The germline V gene encodes CDR1 SGHRS and CDR2 YFSETQ. The ends were cut back, 4 bases at V and 7 bases at J, with 20 bases in the middle. The CDR3 loop reads CASSPIVVSGSEKLFF. The CDR3 DNA reads TGCGCCAGCAGCCCTATCGTTGTTAGCGGATCTGAAAAACTGTTTTTT.

A few counts support this clone. The V and J genes are TRBV2 and TRBJ1-2; 9 nucleotides match TRBD1. J was trimmed by 5 bases and V by 5 bases; bases with no gene match: 3. Germline CDR1 reads SNHLY; CDR2 reads FYNNEI. This CDR3 comprises 13 residues. The CDR3 sequence is CASSTGTGYGYTF. In DNA, the CDR3 is TGTGCCAGCAGTACCGGGACAGGGTATGGCTACACCTTC.

The chain carries TRBV6-5 and TRBJ2-5; possible D gene TRBD1, 5 bases. Trimming shortened V by 2 bases and J by 5 bases, and 9 bases separated the two germline ends. Germline CDR1 MNHEY, CDR2 SVGAGI. The CDR3 is 13 residues long. In nucleotides, the CDR3 is TGTGCCAGCAGTTACGGCAGGGATGAGACCCAGTACTTC. Translating gives CASSYGRDETQYF.

The chain joins TRBV7-7 to TRBJ2-3, with D uncertain. Trimming took off 5 bases at V and 2 bases at J, with 8 bases between the two ends. The germline V gene encodes CDR1 SSHAT and CDR2 FNYEAQ (reference sequence). The CDR3 totals 13 residues. DNA for the CDR3: TGTGCCAGCAGCCCTGATTTCACAGATACGCAGTATTTT. Its translation: CASSPDFTDTQYF.

The chain is built from TRBV7-9 and TRBJ2-6, with D unresolved. This CDR3 contains 18 residues. The germline gives CDR1 SEHNR, CDR2 FQNEAQ (reference sequence). V lost 5 bases, J lost 5 bases, and 22 bases lay in between. The CDR3 region has the DNA TGTGCCAGCAGCGTTACGATATACCAACAAAGTCGGGCCAACGTCCTGACTTTC. Protein: CASSVTIYQQSRANVLTF.

The chain links TRBV7-9 to TRBJ1-2, with D maybe TRBD1 (6 bases). The CDR3 is 16 amino acids. Per the germline V gene, CDR1 is SEHNR and CDR2 is FQNEAQ (reference sequence). V dropped 5 bases and J dropped 7 bases, with 23 bases sitting between them. The CDR3 loop reads CASSHIRTVMSSGYTF. Here the CDR3 DNA reads TGTGCCAGCAGCCATATCCGGACAGTTATGAGCTCTGGCTACACCTTC.

The chain couples TRBV2 to TRBJ1-2; D remains ambiguous. The germline V gene encodes CDR1 SNHLY and CDR2 FYNNEI. This CDR3 comprises 13 residues. Trimming shortened V by 6 bases and J by 8 bases, and 16 bases separated the two germline ends. CDR3 loop: CASRSSRAGGYTF. The CDR3 coding sequence is TGTGCCAGCAGGTCCTCGAGGGCTGGCGGCTACACCTTC.

The gene calls are TRBV5-1 and TRBJ2-1; D is unresolved. Germline V lookup: CDR1 SGHRS, CDR2 YFSETQ. V was trimmed by 3 bases and J by 2 bases, leaving 9 bases between them. The CDR3 has 14 residues. The CDR3 DNA sequence: TGCGCCAGCAGCTATGAGGCTACCTACAATGAGCAGTTCTTC. Its protein product is CASSYEATYNEQFF.

This clone turned up a few times. This chain uses TRBV5-1 with TRBJ1-1, with a tentative D call TRBD1 (5 bases). CDR3 size: 17 residues. Germline CDR1 and CDR2: SGHRS and YFSETQ. The V end was cut by 0 bases, the J end by 1 base, with 16 bases between. The DNA for the CDR3 is TGCGCCAGCAGCTTGGACACAGGCGCCCGGAAGAACACTGAAGCTTTCTTT. This codes for CASSLDTGARKNTEAFF.

This rearrangement joins TRBV7-9 to TRBJ2-7, with D unclear. Trimming cost V 3 bases and J 3 bases, with 6 bases left between them. Germline lookup yields CDR1 SEHNR and CDR2 FQNEAQ (reference sequence). The CDR3 has 12 amino acids. The CDR3 DNA reads TGTGCCAGCAGCTTCAGAGGCTACGAGCAGTACTTC. Protein: CASSFRGYEQYF.

Only one count was recorded for this clone. The chain has TRBV7-2 and TRBJ2-1; D could derive from TRBD1 or TRBD2 (5 bases each). Trimming shortened V by 4 bases and J by 0 bases, and 10 bases separated the two germline ends. The CDR3 has 15 amino acids. The germline V gene has CDR1 SGHTA and CDR2 FQGNSA. The CDR3 DNA reads TGTGCCAGCAGCTCGGACACTAGCTCCTACAATGAGCAGTTCTTC. As protein: CASSSDTSSYNEQFF.

The V gene is TRBV5-1, the J gene TRBJ2-1; no firm D call. Trimming cost V 1 base and J 0 bases, with 11 bases left between them. This CDR3 has 16 residues. The germline V gene has CDR1 SGHRS and CDR2 YFSETQ. The CDR3 DNA sequence: TGCGCCAGCAGCTTGTCCGGGTACAGCTCCTACAATGAGCAGTTCTTC. Translating gives CASSLSGYSSYNEQFF.

The chain links TRBV5-4 to TRBJ1-1; D perhaps matches TRBD1 (6 bases). CDR1 and CDR2 (germline): SGHNT, YYREEE (reference sequence). This CDR3 is 15 amino acids long. V gave up 4 bases and J gave up 5 bases, with 18 bases separating them. This chain's CDR3 is CASSLRQAVGTEAFF. The DNA for the CDR3 is TGTGCCAGCAGCCTTCGACAGGCGGTTGGGACTGAAGCTTTCTTT.

The rearrangement links TRBV6-5 to TRBJ1-1, with 10 bases aligning to TRBD1. The CDR3 length is 15 residues. CDR1 MNHEY and CDR2 SVGAGI come from the germline V gene. The V and J ends lost 5 bases and 4 bases, in that order; junction bases with no gene match: 7. CDR3 loop: CASSATGGRSTEAFF. DNA of the CDR3: TGTGCCAGCAGTGCGACAGGGGGCCGGAGCACTGAAGCTTTCTTT.

The rearrangement joins TRBV4-2 to TRBJ2-1; the match to TRBD2 covers 8 bases. The CDR3 consists of 13 residues. The ends lost 5 bases at V and 9 bases at J; junction bases unmatched: 6. The germline V gene encodes CDR1 LGHNA and CDR2 YNFKEQ. The CDR3 DNA reads TGTGCCAGCAGCGCAACTAGCGGCCCTGAGCAGTTCTTC. Protein: CASSATSGPEQFF.

This chain links TRBV4-3 with TRBJ1-2; 9 bases match TRBD1. V shed 0 bases, J shed 8 bases, and the junction held 10 bases outside the gene matches. Per germline, CDR1 LGHNA and CDR2 YSLEER. This CDR3 spans 16 amino acids. CDR3 sequence reads: CASSQEGTGIIGGYTF. For the CDR3, the DNA is TGCGCCAGCAGCCAAGAAGGGACAGGGATAATCGGAGGCTACACCTTC.

The chain couples TRBV27 to TRBJ2-7, with 13 bases identical to TRBD2. Trimming took 6 bases from V and 2 from J; bases not matched to a gene: 4. Germline V gene sequence: CDR1 MNHEY, CDR2 SMNVEV (reference sequence). CDR3 length: 15 amino acids. The CDR3 DNA reads TGTGCCAGCAGCCTCACTAGCGGGGGGGCCTACGAGCAGTACTTC. As protein: CASSLTSGGAYEQYF.

The chain combines TRBV27 with TRBJ2-3, with D maybe TRBD2 (5 bases). Trimming shortened V by 5 bases and J by 5 bases, and 8 bases separated the two germline ends. This CDR3 is 12 amino acids long. Germline V lookup: CDR1 MNHEY, CDR2 SMNVEV (reference sequence). In DNA, the CDR3 is TGTGCCAGCAGTCACGGGGTAGATACGCAGTATTTT. Amino acids: CASSHGVDTQYF.

This sequence joins TRBV5-4 and TRBJ2-7, with a weak D call TRBD1 (6 bases). The CDR3 totals 15 residues. Germline CDR1 is SGHNT and CDR2 is YYREEE (reference sequence). V lost 2 bases and J lost 4, with 16 bases in between. Here the CDR3 reads CASSFRGGRRYEQYF. The DNA for the CDR3 is TGTGCCAGCAGCTTTAGAGGGGGTCGGAGATACGAGCAGTACTTC.

This clone was detected only once. The chain recombines TRBV15 with TRBJ1-5, with TRBD1 matching over 7 bases. J was trimmed by 6 bases and V by 1 base; bases with no gene match: 9. Germline CDR1 and CDR2: LNHNV and YYDKDF (reference sequence). CDR3 length: 16 residues. CDR3 in DNA: TGTGCCACCAGCAGAGTAGATCGAGGGGGCCGTCAGCCCCAGCATTTT. Protein product: CATSRVDRGGRQPQHF.

The J gene is TRBJ1-4, the V gene TRBV7-2; D call uncertain. The CDR3 contains 15 residues. The germline CDR1 and CDR2 sequences are SGHTA and FQGNSA. V shed 2 bases and J shed 0 bases, with 7 bases lying between them. CDR3 nucleotide sequence: TGTGCCAGCAGCTTACAGGTCACAACTAATGAAAAACTGTTTTTT. Amino acid sequence: CASSLQVTTNEKLFF. Full variable domain (missing parts from reference TRBV7-2 and TRBJ1-4): GAGVSQSPSNKVTEKGKDVELRCDPISGHTALYWYRQSLGQGLEFLIYFQGNSAPDKSGLPSDRFSAERTGGSVSTLTIQRTQQEDSAVYLCASSLQVTTNEKLFFGSGTQLSVL.

The rearrangement uses TRBV9 and TRBJ1-6, with D tentatively TRBD1 (6 bases). This CDR3 contains 15 residues. Germline CDR1 SGDLS, CDR2 YYNGEE. V lost 4 bases and J lost 7, with 15 bases in between. CDR3 sequence reads: CASSPSTGPNSPLHF. The CDR3 DNA follows: TGTGCCAGCAGCCCTAGCACAGGGCCCAATTCACCCCTCCACTTT. Drawing the rest from reference TRBV9 and TRBJ1-6, the complete variable domain is DSGVTQTPKHLITATGQRVTLRCSPRSGDLSVYWYQQSLDQGLQFLIQYYNGEERAKGNILERFSAQQFPDLHSELNLSSLELGDSALYFCASSPSTGPNSPLHFGNGTRLTVT.

V and J are TRBV18 and TRBJ2-7; 7 bases are shared with TRBD1. This CDR3 has 15 residues. The germline gives CDR1 KGHSH, CDR2 LQKENI. V was pared by 1 base and J by 0 bases, with 3 bases of the junction left unmatched. The CDR3 sequence is CASSPRRDSSYEQYF. The CDR3 coding sequence is TGTGCCAGCTCACCACGCCGGGACAGCTCCTACGAGCAGTACTTC. The full variable domain, its missing parts supplied by reference TRBV18 and TRBJ2-7, is NAGVMQNPRHLVRRRGQEARLRCSPMKGHSHVYWYRQLPEEGLKFMVYLQKENIIDESGMPKERFSAEFPKEGPSILRIQQVVRGDSAAYFCASSPRRDSSYEQYFGPGTRLTVT.

The chain couples TRBV7-2 to TRBJ1-1; 7 bases agree with TRBD1. The CDR3 sequence is 14 residues long. Germline CDR1 reads SGHTA; CDR2 reads FQGNSA. Trimming removed 5 bases from V and 6 bases from J; junction bases left unmatched: 9. CDR3 sequence: CASSRPGTDPEAFF. CDR3 nucleotide sequence: TGTGCCAGCAGCCGCCCCGGGACAGACCCTGAAGCTTTCTTT.

The chain links TRBV9 to TRBJ1-2; D gene unclear. CDR1 SGDLS and CDR2 YYNGEE come from the germline V gene. There are 13 residues in the CDR3. V was cut by 3 bases and J by 3 bases, with 9 bases left in between. This chain's CDR3 is CASSATGYYGYTF. The CDR3 DNA is TGTGCCAGCAGCGCGACGGGGTACTATGGCTACACCTTC.